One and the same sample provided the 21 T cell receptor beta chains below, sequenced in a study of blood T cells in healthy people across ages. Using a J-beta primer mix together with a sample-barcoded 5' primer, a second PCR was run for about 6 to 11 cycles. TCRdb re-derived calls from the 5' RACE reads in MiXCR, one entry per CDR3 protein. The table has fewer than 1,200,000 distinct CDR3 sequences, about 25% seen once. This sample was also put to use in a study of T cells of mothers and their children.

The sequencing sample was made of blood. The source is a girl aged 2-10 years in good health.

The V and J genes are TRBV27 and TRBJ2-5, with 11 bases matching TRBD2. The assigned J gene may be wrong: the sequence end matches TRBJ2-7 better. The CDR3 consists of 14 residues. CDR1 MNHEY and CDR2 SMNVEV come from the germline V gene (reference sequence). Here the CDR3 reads CASSIAGGIYEQYF. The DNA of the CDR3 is TGTGCCAGCAGTATAGCGGGAGGGATCTACGAGCAGTACTTC.

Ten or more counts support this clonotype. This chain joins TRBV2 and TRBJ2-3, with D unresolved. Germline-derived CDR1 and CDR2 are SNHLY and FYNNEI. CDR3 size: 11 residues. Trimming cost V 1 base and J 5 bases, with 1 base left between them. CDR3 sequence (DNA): TGTGCCAGCAGTGAAGGAGATACGCAGTATTTT. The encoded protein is CASSEGDTQYF.

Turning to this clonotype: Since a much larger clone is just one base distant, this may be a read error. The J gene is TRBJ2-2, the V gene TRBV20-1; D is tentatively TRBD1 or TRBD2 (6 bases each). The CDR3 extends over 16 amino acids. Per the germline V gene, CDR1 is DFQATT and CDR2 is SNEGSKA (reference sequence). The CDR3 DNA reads TGCAGTGCTAGAGATAGGGGGGCAGGGGACACCGGGGAGCCGTTTTTT. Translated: CSARDRGAGDTGEPFF.

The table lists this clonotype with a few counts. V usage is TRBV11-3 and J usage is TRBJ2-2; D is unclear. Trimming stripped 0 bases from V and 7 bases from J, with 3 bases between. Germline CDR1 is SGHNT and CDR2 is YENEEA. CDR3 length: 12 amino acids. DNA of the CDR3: TGTGCCAGCAGCTTAGATCGCGGGGAGCTGTTTTTT. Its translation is CASSLDRGELFF.

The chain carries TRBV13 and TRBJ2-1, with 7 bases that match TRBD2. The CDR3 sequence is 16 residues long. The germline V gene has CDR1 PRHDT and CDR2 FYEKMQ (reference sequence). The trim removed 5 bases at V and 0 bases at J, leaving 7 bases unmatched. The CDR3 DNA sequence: TGTGCCAGCAGCGTAACTTCTAGCGGCTCCTACAATGAGCAGTTCTTC. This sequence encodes CASSVTSSGSYNEQFF.

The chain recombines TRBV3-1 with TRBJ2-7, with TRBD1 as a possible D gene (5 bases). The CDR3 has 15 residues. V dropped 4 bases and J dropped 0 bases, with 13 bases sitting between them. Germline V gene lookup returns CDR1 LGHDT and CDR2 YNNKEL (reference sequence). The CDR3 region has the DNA TGTGCCAGCAGCCCGGACACTATGTTCTCCTACGAGCAGTACTTC. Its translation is CASSPDTMFSYEQYF.

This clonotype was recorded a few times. The CDR3 sequence: CASSHPRDSSTDTQYF. The CDR3 bases are TGTGCCAGCAGCCACCCCAGGGACTCTAGCACAGATACGCAGTATTTT. The V and J genes are TRBV14 and TRBJ2-3; D is possibly TRBD2 (6 bases). This CDR3 comprises 16 residues. The ends were cut back, 3 bases at V and 0 bases at J, with 13 bases in the middle. CDR1 SGHDN and CDR2 FVKESK come from the germline V gene.

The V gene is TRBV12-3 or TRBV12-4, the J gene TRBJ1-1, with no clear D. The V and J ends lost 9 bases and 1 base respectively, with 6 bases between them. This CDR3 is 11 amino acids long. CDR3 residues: CASLQNTEAFF. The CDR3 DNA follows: TGTGCCAGTCTGCAGAACACTGAAGCTTTCTTT.

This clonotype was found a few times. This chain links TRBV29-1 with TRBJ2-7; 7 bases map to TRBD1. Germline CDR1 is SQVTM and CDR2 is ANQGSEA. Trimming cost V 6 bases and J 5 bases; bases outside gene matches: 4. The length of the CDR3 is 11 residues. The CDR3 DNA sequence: TGCAGCGTCATTGACAGGGACGAGCAGTACTTC. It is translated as CSVIDRDEQYF.

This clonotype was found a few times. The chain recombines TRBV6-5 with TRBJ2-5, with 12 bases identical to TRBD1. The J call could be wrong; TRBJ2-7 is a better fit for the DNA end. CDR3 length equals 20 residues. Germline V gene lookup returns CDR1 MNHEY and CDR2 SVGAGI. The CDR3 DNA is TGTGCCAGCAGTTACTCGCTCCGGGACAGGGGGCCTAAGGGACCCTACGAGCAGTACTTC. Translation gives CASSYSLRDRGPKGPYEQYF.

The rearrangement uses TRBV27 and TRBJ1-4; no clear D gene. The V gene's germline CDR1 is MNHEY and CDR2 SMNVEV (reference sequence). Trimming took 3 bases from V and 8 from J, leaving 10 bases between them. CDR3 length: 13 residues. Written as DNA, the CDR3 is TGTGCCAGCAGTTTCAGGCGAGGGGAAAAACTGTTTTTT. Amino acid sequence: CASSFRRGEKLFF. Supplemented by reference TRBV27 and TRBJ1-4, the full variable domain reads EAQVTQNPRYLITVTGKKLTVTCSQNMNHEYMSWYRQDPGLGLRQIYYSMNVEVTDKGDVPEGYKVSRKEKRNFPLILESPSPNQTSLYFCASSFRRGEKLFFGSGTQLSVL.

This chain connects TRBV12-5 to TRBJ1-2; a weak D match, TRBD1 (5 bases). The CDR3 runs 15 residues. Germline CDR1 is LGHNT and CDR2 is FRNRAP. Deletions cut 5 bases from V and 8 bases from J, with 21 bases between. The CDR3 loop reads CASGARDFTMRGYTF. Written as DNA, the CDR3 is TGTGCTAGTGGTGCCCGGGACTTCACTATGCGAGGCTACACCTTC.

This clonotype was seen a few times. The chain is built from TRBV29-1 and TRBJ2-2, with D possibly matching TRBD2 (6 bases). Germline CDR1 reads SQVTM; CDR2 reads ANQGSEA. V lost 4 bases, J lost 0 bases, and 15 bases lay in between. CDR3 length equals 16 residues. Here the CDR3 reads CSVGASGASNTGELFF. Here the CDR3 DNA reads TGCAGCGTTGGTGCCTCGGGAGCCTCGAACACCGGGGAGCTGTTTTTT.

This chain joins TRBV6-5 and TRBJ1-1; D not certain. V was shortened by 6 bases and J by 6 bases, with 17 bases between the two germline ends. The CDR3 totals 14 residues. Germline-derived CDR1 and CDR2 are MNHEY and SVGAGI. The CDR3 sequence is CASSPTRLWAEAFF. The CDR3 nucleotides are TGTGCCAGCAGCCCAACCAGGCTGTGGGCTGAAGCTTTCTTT.

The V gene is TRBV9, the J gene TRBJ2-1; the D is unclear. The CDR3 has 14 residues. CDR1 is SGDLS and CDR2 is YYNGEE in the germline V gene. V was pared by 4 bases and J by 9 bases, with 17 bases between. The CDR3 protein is CASSTNPPHGEQFF. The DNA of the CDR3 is TGTGCCAGCAGCACCAACCCGCCCCATGGTGAGCAGTTCTTC.

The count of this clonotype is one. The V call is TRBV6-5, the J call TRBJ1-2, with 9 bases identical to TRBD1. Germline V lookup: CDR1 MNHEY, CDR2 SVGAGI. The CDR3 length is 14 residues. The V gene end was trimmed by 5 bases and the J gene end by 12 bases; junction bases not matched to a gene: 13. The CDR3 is CASSTPDRGEGHTF. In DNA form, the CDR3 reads TGTGCCAGCAGTACCCCTGACAGGGGGGAGGGCCACACCTTC.

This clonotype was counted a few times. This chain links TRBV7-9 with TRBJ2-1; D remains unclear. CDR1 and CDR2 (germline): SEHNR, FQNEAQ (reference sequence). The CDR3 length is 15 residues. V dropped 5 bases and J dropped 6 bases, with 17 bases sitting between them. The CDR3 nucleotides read TGTGCCAGCAGCCGACCGATGGGTTTAGGCAATGAGCAGTTCTTC. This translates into CASSRPMGLGNEQFF.

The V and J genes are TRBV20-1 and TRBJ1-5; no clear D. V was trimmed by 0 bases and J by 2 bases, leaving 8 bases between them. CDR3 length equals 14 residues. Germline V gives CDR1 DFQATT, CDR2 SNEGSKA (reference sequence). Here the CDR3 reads CSARDTSGNQPQHF. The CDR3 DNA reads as TGCAGTGCTAGAGATACCAGTGGCAATCAGCCCCAGCATTTT.

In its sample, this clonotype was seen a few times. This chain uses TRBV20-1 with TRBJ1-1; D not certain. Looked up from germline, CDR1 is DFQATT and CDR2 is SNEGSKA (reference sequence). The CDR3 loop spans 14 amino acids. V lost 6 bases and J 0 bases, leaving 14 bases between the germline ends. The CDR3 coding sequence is TGCAGTGCATTGCGGGTGACGGTGAACACTGAAGCTTTCTTT. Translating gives CSALRVTVNTEAFF.

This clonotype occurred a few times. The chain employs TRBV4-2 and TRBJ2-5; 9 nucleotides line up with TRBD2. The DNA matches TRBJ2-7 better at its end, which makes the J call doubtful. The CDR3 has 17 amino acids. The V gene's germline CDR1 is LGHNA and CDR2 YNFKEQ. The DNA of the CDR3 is TGTGCCAGCAGCCAAGATTCTGAAGCGGGAGGCACCTACGAGCAGTACTTC. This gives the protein CASSQDSEAGGTYEQYF.

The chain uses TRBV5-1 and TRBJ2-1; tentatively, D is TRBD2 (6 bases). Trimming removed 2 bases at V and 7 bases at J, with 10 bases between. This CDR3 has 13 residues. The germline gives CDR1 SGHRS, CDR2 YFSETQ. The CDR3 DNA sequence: TGCGCCAGCAGCTTTGGAGGGGAAAATGAGCAGTTCTTC. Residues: CASSFGGENEQFF.